The next 8 T cell receptor beta chains were all read from a single sample in a study of blood T cell repertoires in COVID-19. Sequencing used immunoSEQ multiplex PCR; TCRdb keeps in-frame clones, though not all of them. The sample has 120,000 to 150,000 clones; 84% are singletons. Sequencing used peripheral blood. All receptors come from a human donor in a cohort sampled during active COVID-19.

This clone was picked up one time. This rearrangement joins TRBV5-1 to TRBJ1-2; 10 nucleotides line up with TRBD1. Germline loops: CDR1 SGHRS, CDR2 YFSETQ. Trimming removed 2 bases from V and 8 bases from J; junction bases left unmatched: 3. The CDR3 sequence is 13 residues long. Here the CDR3 reads CASSFGQGVGYTF. The CDR3 DNA follows: TGCGCCAGCAGCTTCGGACAGGGGGTAGGCTACACCTTC. Together with reference TRBV5-1 and TRBJ1-2, the CDR3 gives the full variable domain: KAGVTQTPRYLIKTRGQQVTLSCSPISGHRSVSWYQQTPGQGLQFLFEYFSETQRNKGNFPGRFSGRQFSNSRSEMNVSTLELGDSALYLCASSFGQGVGYTFGSGTRLTVV.

The chain employs TRBV6-5 and TRBJ1-1; 7 positions match TRBD1. The CDR3 loop spans 14 amino acids. Germline V gives CDR1 MNHEY, CDR2 SVGAGI. V lost 6 bases to trimming and J lost 2 bases; unmatched junction nucleotides: 6. The CDR3 DNA reads TGTGCCAGCAGGGGGGGACAGTATAACACTGAAGCTTTCTTT. Protein product: CASRGGQYNTEAFF.

V gene TRBV6-6 combines with J gene TRBJ1-2; a possible D gene is TRBD1 (5 bases). V shed 9 bases and J shed 2 bases, with 10 bases lying between them. This CDR3 region has 12 residues. The V gene's germline CDR1 is MNHNY and CDR2 SVGAGI (reference sequence). In DNA, the CDR3 is TGTGCCAGTCAGGGTTGGAACTATGGCTACACCTTC. This sequence encodes CASQGWNYGYTF.

The chain has TRBV2 and TRBJ2-3; 9 bases agree with TRBD2. In germline, CDR1 is SNHLY, CDR2 FYNNEI. J was trimmed by 2 bases and V by 6 bases; bases with no gene match: 9. The CDR3 is 16 amino acids. Here the CDR3 reads CASRPGTSRNTDTQYF. CDR3 sequence (DNA): TGTGCCAGCAGGCCGGGGACTAGCAGGAACACAGATACGCAGTATTTT.

The chain has TRBV5-8 and TRBJ1-2; D unresolved. This CDR3 contains 13 residues. V was clipped by 1 base and J by 6 bases, with 10 bases between them. Germline values: CDR1 SGHTS, CDR2 YDEGEE. CDR3 protein: CASSLPPLDGYTF. Written as DNA, the CDR3 is TGTGCCAGCAGCTTGCCCCCACTAGATGGCTACACCTTC.

V is TRBV4-1 and J is TRBJ2-7; the match to TRBD1 covers 9 bases. Looked up from germline, CDR1 is MGHRA and CDR2 is YSYEKL. The CDR3 consists of 16 residues. J lost 2 bases, V lost 0 bases, and 5 bases had no gene match. The CDR3 here is CASSQDPGQGTYEQYF. CDR3 DNA sequence: TGCGCCAGCAGCCAAGATCCTGGACAGGGGACCTACGAGCAGTACTTC.

This clone was observed once. The genes are TRBV4-3 and TRBJ1-6; 8 bases agree with TRBD1. CDR3 size: 16 residues. V was clipped by 1 base and J by 6 bases; unmatched bases: 5. Germline-derived CDR1 and CDR2 are LGHNA and YSLEER. The CDR3 DNA sequence: TGCGCCAGCAGCCAAGCCCGAGACAGGGGTAATTCACCCCTCCACTTT. The encoded protein is CASSQARDRGNSPLHF.

The chain couples TRBV24-1 to TRBJ2-3, with 9 positions matching TRBD2. The CDR3 contains 16 residues. The V gene's germline CDR1 is KGHDR and CDR2 SFDVKD. V was clipped by 1 base and J by 5 bases; unmatched bases: 6. The chain's CDR3 is CATSDFAGGLVDTQYF. CDR3 sequence (DNA): TGTGCCACCAGTGATTTCGCGGGGGGGCTGGTAGATACGCAGTATTTT.